The rows below give T cell receptor beta chains drawn from one sample of a study of cytomegalovirus exposure and HLA in healthy donors. Clones were sequenced by immunoSEQ multiplex PCR, and TCRdb holds only the in-frame ones, with some missing. This table has under 170,000 clones, roughly 80% appearing once. The specimen was PBMCs. All receptors derive from a human donor in good health. Both conserved end residues are part of each CDR3. The D gene is left open where the match is weak. Clone size is stated in some rows and not others, as once, few, many or a class when expanded.

TRBV13	TRBD1	NA	TRBJ1-2	CASSGLGTGGEDGYTF	TGTGCCAGCAGCGGACTTGGGACAGGGGGCGAGGATGGCTACACCTTC
TRBV5-6	NA	NA	TRBJ1-1	CASSRDIESEAFF	TGTGCCAGCAGCAGAGATATAGAATCTGAAGCTTTCTTT
TRBV6-1	NA	NA	TRBJ2-7	CASSVSLLQGYEQYF	TGTGCCAGCAGTGTATCACTGTTACAGGGCTACGAGCAGTACTTC
TRBV5-8	TRBD2	few	TRBJ2-7	CASSKTSGGSSSYEQYF	TGTGCCAGCAGCAAGACTAGCGGGGGTTCTAGCTCCTACGAGCAGTACTTC
TRBV28	TRBD1	few	TRBJ2-2	CASRGTGRNTGELFF	TGTGCCAGCAGGGGGACAGGGAGAAACACCGGGGAGCTGTTTTTT
TRBV27	TRBD1	NA	TRBJ1-2	CASSLWGTGGGYTF	TGTGCCAGCAGTTTATGGGGGACAGGCGGGGGCTACACCTTC
TRBV5-1	NA	NA	TRBJ2-5	CASKGGEETQYF	TGCGCCAGCAAGGGGGGGGAAGAGACCCAGTACTTC
TRBV4-1	TRBD1	NA	TRBJ2-7	CASSQAGQTYEQYF	TGCGCCAGCAGCCAAGCGGGACAGACCTACGAGCAGTACTTC
TRBV7-9	TRBD1	NA	TRBJ2-1	CSSSQTNRDRVF	TGTTCCAGCAGCCAAACTAACCGGGACAGGGTCTTC
TRBV9	TRBD1	NA	TRBJ1-1	CASSTPRQGMDTEAFF	TGTGCCAGCAGCACCCCCCGACAGGGGATGGACACTGAAGCTTTCTTT
TRBV6-1	NA	NA	TRBJ2-7	CASSVRLQGARDYEQYF	TGTGCCAGCAGTGTCCGTCTACAAGGGGCGCGGGACTACGAGCAGTACTTC
TRBV5-1	NA	NA	TRBJ1-1	CASSLGAGQLLGGNTEAFF	TGCGCCAGCAGTCTGGGGGCAGGACAGCTCCTAGGGGGGAACACTGAAGCTTTCTTT
TRBV29-1	NA	NA	TRBJ2-3	CSGRTSTDTQYF	TGCAGCGGTCGGACAAGCACAGATACGCAGTATTTT
TRBV15	NA	few	TRBJ2-7	CATGLERQYEQYF	TGTGCCACCGGACTGGAGCGACAATACGAGCAGTACTTC
TRBV28	TRBD1	NA	TRBJ1-1	CASGYRGWNTEAFF	TGTGCCAGCGGCTACAGGGGCTGGAACACTGAAGCTTTCTTT
TRBV6-4	TRBD1	few	TRBJ2-3	CASSRQGLGTDTQYF	TGTGCCAGCAGCCGACAGGGGTTGGGCACAGATACGCAGTATTTT
TRBV6-5	TRBD1	NA	TRBJ2-3	CASSGTGKRTQYF	TGTGCCAGCAGTGGGACAGGGAAGCGGACGCAGTATTTT
TRBV6-1	NA	NA	TRBJ1-1	CASSDEGQMNTEAFF	TGTGCCAGCAGTGATGAAGGACAAATGAACACTGAAGCTTTCTTT